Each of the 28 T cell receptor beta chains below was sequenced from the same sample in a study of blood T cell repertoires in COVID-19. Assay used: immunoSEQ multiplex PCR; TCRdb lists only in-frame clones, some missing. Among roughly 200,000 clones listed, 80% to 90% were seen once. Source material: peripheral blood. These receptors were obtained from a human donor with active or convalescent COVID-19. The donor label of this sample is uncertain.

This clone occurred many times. CDR3 loop: CASSLGGSGSWYTGELFF. In nucleotides, the CDR3 is TGTGCCAGCAGCTTGGGGGGTAGCGGGAGCTGGTACACCGGGGAGCTGTTTTTT. The chain links TRBV5-6 to TRBJ2-2, with 9 positions matching TRBD2. From germline, CDR1 is SGHDT and CDR2 YYEEEE. The CDR3 consists of 18 residues. The V segment lost 0 bases and the J segment 3 bases; nucleotides outside the gene matches: 9.

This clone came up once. CDR3 nucleotide sequence: TGTGCCAGCGACAGGGGGCTGATCTGGAACACTGAAGCTTTCTTT. Protein: CASDRGLIWNTEAFF. This chain joins TRBV7-9 and TRBJ1-1, with 10 nucleotides matching TRBD1. Trimming took 8 bases from V and 1 from J; bases not matched to a gene: 7. The germline V gene has CDR1 SEHNR and CDR2 FQNEAQ (reference sequence). The CDR3 length is 15 residues.

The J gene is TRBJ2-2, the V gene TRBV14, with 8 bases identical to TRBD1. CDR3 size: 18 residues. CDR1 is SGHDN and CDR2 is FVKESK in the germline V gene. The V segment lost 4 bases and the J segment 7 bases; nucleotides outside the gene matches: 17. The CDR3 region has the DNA TGTGCCAGCAGCCTGCGAACCCCCCAGGGGGCGAAGGACGGGGAGCTGTTTTTT. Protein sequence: CASSLRTPQGAKDGELFF.

CDR3 region: CASRQTGKDQPQHF. The CDR3 bases are TGCGCCAGCAGGCAGACAGGGAAGGATCAGCCCCAGCATTTT. The V and J genes are TRBV10-2 and TRBJ1-5, with 7 nucleotides matching TRBD1. The CDR3 covers 14 residues. Germline V gene data show CDR1 as WSHSY and CDR2 as SAAADI. After removal of 6 bases from V and 5 bases from J, the junction contained 7 bases not matched to a gene.

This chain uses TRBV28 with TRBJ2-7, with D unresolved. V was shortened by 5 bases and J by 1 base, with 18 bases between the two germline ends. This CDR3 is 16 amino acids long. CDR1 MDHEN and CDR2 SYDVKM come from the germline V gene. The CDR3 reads CASSPRWQVGSYEQYF. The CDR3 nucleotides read TGTGCCAGCAGTCCCCGTTGGCAGGTCGGTTCCTACGAGCAGTACTTC.

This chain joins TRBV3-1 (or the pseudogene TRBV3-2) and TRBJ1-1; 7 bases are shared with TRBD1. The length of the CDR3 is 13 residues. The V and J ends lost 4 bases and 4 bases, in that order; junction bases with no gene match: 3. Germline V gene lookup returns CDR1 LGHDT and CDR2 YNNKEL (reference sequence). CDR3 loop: CASSRDRSTEAFF. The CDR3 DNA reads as TGTGCCAGCAGCCGGGACAGATCCACTGAAGCTTTCTTT.

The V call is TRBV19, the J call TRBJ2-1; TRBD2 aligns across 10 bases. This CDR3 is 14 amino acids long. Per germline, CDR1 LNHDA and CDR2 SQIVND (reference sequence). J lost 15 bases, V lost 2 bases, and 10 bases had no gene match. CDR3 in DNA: TGTGCCAGTAGTATAAGGGTAGGGACTAGCGATCTGTTCTTC. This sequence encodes CASSIRVGTSDLFF. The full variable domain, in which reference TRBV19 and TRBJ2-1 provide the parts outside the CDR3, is DGGITQSPKYLFRKEGQNVTLSCEQNLNHDAMYWYRQDPGQGLRLIYYSQIVNDFQKGDIAEGYSVSREKKESFPLTVTSAQKNPTAFYLCASSIRVGTSDLFFGPGTRLTVL.

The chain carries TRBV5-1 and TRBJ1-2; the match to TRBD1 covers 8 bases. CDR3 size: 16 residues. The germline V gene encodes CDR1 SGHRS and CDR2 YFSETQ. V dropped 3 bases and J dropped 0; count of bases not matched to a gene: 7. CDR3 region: CASSSGTGPPNYGYTF. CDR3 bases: TGCGCCAGCAGCTCCGGGACAGGACCACCTAACTATGGCTACACCTTC.

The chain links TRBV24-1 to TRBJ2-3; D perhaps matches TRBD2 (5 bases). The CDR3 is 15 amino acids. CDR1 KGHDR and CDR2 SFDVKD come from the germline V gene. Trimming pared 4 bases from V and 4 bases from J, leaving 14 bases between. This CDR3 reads CATSDLSGSPDTQYF. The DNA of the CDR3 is TGTGCCACCAGTGACTTGTCGGGGAGCCCAGATACGCAGTATTTT.

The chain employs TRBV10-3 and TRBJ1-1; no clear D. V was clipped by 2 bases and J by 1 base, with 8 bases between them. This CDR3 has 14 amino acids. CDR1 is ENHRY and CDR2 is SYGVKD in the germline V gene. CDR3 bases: TGTGCCATCAGTGAGGATAGCAGGAACACTGAAGCTTTCTTT. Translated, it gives CAISEDSRNTEAFF.

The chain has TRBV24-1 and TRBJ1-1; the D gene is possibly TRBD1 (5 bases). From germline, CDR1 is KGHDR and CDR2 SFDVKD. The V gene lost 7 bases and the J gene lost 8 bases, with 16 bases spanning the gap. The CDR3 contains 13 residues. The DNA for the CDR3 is TGTGCCACCAGCCAAGAAGGGGCAGAAGAAGCTTTCTTT. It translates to CATSQEGAEEAFF.

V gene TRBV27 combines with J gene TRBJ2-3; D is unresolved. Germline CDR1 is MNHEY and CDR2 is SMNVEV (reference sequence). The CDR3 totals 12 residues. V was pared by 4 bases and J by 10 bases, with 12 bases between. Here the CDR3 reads CASSSAASSQYF. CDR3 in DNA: TGTGCCAGCAGTTCGGCGGCCTCCTCGCAGTATTTT.

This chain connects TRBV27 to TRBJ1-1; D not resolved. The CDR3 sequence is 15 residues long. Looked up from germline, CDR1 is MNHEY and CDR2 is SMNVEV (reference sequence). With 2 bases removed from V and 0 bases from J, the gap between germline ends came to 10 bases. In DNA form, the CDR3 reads TGTGCCAGCAGTTTAAGTGCAGGCATGAACACTGAAGCTTTCTTT. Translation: CASSLSAGMNTEAFF.

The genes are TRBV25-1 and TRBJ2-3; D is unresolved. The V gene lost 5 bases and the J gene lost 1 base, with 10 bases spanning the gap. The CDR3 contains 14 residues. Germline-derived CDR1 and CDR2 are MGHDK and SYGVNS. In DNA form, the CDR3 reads TGTGCCAGCAGTCCGCTTGAGGGCACAGATACGCAGTATTTT. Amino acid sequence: CASSPLEGTDTQYF.

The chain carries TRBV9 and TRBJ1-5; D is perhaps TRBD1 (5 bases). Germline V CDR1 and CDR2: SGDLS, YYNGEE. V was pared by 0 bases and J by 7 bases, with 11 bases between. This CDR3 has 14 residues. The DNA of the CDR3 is TGTGCCAGCAGCGTAGGAGCAGGGCACCAGCCCCAGCATTTT. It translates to CASSVGAGHQPQHF.

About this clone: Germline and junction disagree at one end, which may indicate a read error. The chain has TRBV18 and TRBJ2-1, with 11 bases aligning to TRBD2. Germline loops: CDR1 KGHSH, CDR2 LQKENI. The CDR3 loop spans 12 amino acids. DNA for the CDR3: TGTGCCAGCTCAACGGCCGGGACTAGCGGTATCTTC. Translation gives CASSTAGTSGIF.

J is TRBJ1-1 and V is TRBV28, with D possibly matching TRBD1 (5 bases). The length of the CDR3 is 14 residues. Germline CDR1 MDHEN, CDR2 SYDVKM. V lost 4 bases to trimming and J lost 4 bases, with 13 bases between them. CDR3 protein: CASSSGGGSTEAFF. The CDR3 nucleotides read TGTGCCAGCAGTTCCGGGGGGGGTAGCACTGAAGCTTTCTTT.

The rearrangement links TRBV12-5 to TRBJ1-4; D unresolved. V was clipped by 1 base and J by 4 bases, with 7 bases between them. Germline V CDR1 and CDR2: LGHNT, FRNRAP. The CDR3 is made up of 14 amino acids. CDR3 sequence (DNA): TGTGCTAGTGGTTTGGGACTGCTTAATGAAAAACTGTTTTTT. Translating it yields CASGLGLLNEKLFF.

DNA of the CDR3: TGTGCCAGCAGTTGGCTAGCGGGAGGGGGAGGGAACACCGGGGAGCTGTTTTTT. Its translation: CASSWLAGGGGNTGELFF. The V and J genes are TRBV27 and TRBJ2-2; 12 bases are a match to TRBD2. CDR1 MNHEY and CDR2 SMNVEV come from the germline V gene (reference sequence). The CDR3 runs 18 residues. Germline trimming cut 4 bases from V and 1 base from J; bases unmatched to any gene: 7.

DNA for the CDR3: TGCGCCAGCAGCCAAGTGATAAATGGGGCCACTGAAGCTTTCTTT. Its translation: CASSQVINGATEAFF. The chain joins TRBV4-3 to TRBJ1-1, with D possibly matching TRBD1 (5 bases). The CDR3 is 15 residues long. V gave up 1 base and J gave up 4 bases, with 13 bases separating them. Germline V gives CDR1 LGHNA, CDR2 YSLEER.

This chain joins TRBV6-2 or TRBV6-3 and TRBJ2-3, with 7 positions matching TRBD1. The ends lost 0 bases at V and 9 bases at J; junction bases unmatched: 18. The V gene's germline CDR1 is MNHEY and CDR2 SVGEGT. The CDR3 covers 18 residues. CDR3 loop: CASSYSTGRGRRLLTQYF. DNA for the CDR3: TGTGCCAGCAGTTACTCTACAGGAAGGGGGCGGAGATTACTAACGCAGTATTTT.

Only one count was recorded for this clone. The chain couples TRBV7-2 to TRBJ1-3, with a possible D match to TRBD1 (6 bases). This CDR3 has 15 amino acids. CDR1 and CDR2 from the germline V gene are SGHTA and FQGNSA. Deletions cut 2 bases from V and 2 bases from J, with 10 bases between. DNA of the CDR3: TGTGCCAGCAGCTTATCGAAGGGGGCTGGAAACACCATATATTTT. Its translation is CASSLSKGAGNTIYF.

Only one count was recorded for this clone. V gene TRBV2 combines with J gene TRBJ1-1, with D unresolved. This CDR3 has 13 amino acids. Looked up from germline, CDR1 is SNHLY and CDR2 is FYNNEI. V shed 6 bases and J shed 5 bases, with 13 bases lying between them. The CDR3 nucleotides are TGTGCCAGCAGGGTCCTGAGGCAAACTGAAGCTTTCTTT. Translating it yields CASRVLRQTEAFF.

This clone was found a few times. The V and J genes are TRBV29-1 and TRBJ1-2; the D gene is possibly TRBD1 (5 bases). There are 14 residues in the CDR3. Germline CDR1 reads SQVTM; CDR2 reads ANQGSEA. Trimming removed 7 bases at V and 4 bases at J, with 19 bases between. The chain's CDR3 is CSAVAAGGGYGYTF. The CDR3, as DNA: TGCAGCGCGGTCGCGGCCGGGGGTGGCTATGGCTACACCTTC.

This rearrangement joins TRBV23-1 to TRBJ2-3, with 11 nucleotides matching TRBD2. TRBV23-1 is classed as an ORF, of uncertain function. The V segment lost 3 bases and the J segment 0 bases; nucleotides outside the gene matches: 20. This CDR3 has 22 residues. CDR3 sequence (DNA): TGCGCCAGCAGTCAGCGGTTTCGGACTAGCGGGCAATACCGGACTAGCACAGATACGCAGTATTTT. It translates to CASSQRFRTSGQYRTSTDTQYF.

This CDR3 reads CASSITGVQETQYF. CDR3 bases: TGTGCCAGTAGTATAACAGGGGTTCAAGAGACCCAGTACTTC. V is TRBV19 and J is TRBJ2-5; 7 bases fit TRBD1. CDR3 length: 14 residues. The V segment lost 2 bases and the J segment 2 bases; nucleotides outside the gene matches: 2. The germline CDR1 and CDR2 sequences are LNHDA and SQIVND (reference sequence).

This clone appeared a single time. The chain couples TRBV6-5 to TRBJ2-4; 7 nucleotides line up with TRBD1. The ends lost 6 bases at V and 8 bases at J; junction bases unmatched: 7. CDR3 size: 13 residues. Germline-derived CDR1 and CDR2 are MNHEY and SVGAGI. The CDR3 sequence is CASSSDRVDIQYF. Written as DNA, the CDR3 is TGTGCCAGCAGCTCCGACAGGGTAGACATTCAGTACTTC.

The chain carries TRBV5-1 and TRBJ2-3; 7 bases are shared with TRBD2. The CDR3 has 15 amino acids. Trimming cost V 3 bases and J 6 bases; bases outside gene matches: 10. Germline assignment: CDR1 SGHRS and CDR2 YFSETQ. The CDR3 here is CASSSGLGLGDTQYF. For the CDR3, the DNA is TGCGCCAGCAGCTCAGGACTAGGGCTAGGGGATACGCAGTATTTT.